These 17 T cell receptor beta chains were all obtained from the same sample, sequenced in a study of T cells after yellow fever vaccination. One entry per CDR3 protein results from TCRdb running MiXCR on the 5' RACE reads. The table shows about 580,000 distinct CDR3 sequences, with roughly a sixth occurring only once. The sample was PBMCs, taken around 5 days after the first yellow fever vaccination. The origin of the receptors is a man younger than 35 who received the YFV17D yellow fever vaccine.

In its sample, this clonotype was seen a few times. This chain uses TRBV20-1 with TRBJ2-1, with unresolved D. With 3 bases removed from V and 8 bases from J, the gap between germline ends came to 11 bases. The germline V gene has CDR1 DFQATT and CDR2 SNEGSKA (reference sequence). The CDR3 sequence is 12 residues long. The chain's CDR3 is CSASGPYDEQFF. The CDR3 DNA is TGCAGTGCTAGTGGCCCTTACGATGAGCAGTTCTTC.

The CDR3, as DNA: TGCGCCAGCAGCCAAGAGGAGGGGTTCGAGCAGTACTTC. Amino acids: CASSQEEGFEQYF. The chain links TRBV4-1 to TRBJ2-7; tentative D call: TRBD2 (6 bases). Germline CDR1 is MGHRA and CDR2 is YSYEKL. V shed 0 bases and J shed 6 bases, with 9 bases lying between them. The CDR3 has 13 amino acids.

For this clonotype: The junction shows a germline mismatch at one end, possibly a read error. CDR3 DNA sequence: TGTGCTAGCAGCTCGGGGCCCTACACTGAAGCTTTCTTT. This translates into CASSSGPYTEAFF. The chain links TRBV7-7 to TRBJ1-1, with D perhaps TRBD1 (5 bases). The CDR3 extends over 13 amino acids. The germline V gene has CDR1 SSHAT and CDR2 FNYEAQ (reference sequence).

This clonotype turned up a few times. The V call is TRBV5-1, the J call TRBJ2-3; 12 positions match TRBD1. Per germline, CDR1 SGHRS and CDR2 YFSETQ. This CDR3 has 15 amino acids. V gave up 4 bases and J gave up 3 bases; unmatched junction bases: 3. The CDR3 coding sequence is TGCGCCAGCAGCCGGGACAGGGGGCCGACAGATACGCAGTATTTT. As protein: CASSRDRGPTDTQYF.

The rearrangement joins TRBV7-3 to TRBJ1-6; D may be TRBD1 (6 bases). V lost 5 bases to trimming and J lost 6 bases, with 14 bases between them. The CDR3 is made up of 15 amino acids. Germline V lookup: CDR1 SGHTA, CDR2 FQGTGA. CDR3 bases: TGTGCCAGCAGCCCCACCGGACAGAGTAATTCACCCCTCCACTTT. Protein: CASSPTGQSNSPLHF.

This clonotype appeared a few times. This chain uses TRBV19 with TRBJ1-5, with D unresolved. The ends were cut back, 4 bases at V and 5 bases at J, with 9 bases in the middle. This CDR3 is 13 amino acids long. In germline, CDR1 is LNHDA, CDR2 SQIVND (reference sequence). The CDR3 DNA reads TGTGCCAGTAGTAGAGATGGGCATCAGCCCCAGCATTTT. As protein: CASSRDGHQPQHF. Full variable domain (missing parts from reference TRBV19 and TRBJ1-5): DGGITQSPKYLFRKEGQNVTLSCEQNLNHDAMYWYRQDPGQGLRLIYYSQIVNDFQKGDIAEGYSVSREKKESFPLTVTSAQKNPTAFYLCASSRDGHQPQHFGDGTRLSIL.

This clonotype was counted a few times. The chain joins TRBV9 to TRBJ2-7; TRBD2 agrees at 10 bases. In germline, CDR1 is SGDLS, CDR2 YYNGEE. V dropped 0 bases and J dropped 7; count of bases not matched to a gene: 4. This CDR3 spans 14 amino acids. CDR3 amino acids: CASSVDLAGVEQYF. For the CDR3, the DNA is TGTGCCAGCAGCGTAGACCTAGCGGGGGTAGAGCAGTACTTC.

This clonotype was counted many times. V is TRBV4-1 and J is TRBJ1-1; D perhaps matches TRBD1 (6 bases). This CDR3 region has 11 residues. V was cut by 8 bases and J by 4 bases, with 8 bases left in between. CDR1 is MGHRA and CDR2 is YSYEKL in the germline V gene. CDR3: CASAQGTEAFF. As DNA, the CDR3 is TGCGCCAGCGCACAGGGCACTGAAGCTTTCTTT.

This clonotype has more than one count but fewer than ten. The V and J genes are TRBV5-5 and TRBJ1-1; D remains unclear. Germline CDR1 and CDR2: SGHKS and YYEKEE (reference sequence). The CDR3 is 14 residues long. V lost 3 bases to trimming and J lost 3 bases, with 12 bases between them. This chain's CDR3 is CASSWGTADTEAFF. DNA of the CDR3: TGTGCCAGCAGCTGGGGTACAGCGGACACTGAAGCTTTCTTT. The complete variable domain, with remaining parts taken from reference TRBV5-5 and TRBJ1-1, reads DAGVTQSPTHLIKTRGQQVTLRCSPISGHKSVSWYQQVLGQGPQFIFQYYEKEERGRGNFPDRFSARQFPNYSSELNVNALLLGDSALYLCASSWGTADTEAFFGQGTRLTVV.

CDR3 DNA: TGTGCCAGCAGTACTGACCCCACCTACGAGCAGTACTTC. The encoded protein is CASSTDPTYEQYF. The chain carries TRBV6-5 and TRBJ2-7, with D unresolved. CDR3 length: 13 residues. V lost 5 bases and J 2 bases, leaving 10 bases between the germline ends. From germline, CDR1 is MNHEY and CDR2 SVGAGI.

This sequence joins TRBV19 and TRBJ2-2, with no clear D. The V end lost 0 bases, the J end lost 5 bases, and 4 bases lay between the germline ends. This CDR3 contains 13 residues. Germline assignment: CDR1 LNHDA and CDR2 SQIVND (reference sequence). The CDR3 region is CASSIEVTGELFF. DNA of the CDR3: TGTGCCAGTAGTATAGAGGTTACCGGGGAGCTGTTTTTT.

The CDR3, as DNA: TGTGCCAGCAGCTACGACAGGGGGAGTAATGAAAAACTGTTTTTT. Residues: CASSYDRGSNEKLFF. The chain employs TRBV7-2 and TRBJ1-4; TRBD1 agrees at 9 bases. The germline V gene encodes CDR1 SGHTA and CDR2 FQGNSA. V shed 4 bases and J 4 bases; nucleotides not matched to a gene: 4. The length of the CDR3 is 15 residues.

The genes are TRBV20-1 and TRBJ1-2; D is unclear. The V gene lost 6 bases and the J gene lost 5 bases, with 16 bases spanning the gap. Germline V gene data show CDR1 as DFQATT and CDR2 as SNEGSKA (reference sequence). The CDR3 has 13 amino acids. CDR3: CSARPGSGYGYTF. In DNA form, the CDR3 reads TGCAGTGCCCGACCGGGTTCGGGTTATGGCTACACCTTC.

The CDR3: CASKGTGSDNEQFF. Here the CDR3 DNA reads TGTGCCAGTAAGGGGACAGGGTCAGACAATGAGCAGTTCTTC. V is TRBV19 and J is TRBJ2-1; 9 nucleotides agree with TRBD1. Per germline, CDR1 LNHDA and CDR2 SQIVND (reference sequence). V lost 7 bases and J lost 5; bases outside the gene matches: 6. The CDR3 has 14 amino acids.

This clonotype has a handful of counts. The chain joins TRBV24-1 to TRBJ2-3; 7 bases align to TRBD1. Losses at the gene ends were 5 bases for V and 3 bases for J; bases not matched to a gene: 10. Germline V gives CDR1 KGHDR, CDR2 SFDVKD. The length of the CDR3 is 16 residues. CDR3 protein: CATSARQGTITDTQYF. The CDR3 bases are TGTGCCACCAGTGCGCGACAGGGAACGATAACAGATACGCAGTATTTT.

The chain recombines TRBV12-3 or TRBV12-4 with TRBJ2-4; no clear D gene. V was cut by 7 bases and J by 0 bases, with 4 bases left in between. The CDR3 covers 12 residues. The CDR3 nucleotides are TGTGCCAGCACCAAAGCCAAAAACATTCAGTACTTC. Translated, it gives CASTKAKNIQYF.

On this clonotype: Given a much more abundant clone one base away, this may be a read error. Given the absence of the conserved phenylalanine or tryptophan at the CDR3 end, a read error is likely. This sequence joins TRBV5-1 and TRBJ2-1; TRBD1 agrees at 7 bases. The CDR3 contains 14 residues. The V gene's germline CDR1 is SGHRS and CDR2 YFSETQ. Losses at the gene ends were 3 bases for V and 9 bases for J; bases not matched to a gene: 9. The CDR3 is CASSSRGTGSEQFS. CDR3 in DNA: TGCGCCAGCAGCTCCAGGGGGACGGGTAGTGAGCAGTTCTCC.